This T cell receptor beta chain emerged from a study of blood T cell repertoires in COVID-19. Overall study: Samples came from the United States, Italy and Spain, spanning acute and convalescent COVID-19. T cells, B-cell-depleted T cells, or PBMCs provided the cDNA or gDNA that served as material.

The Seattle patients, enrolled during active infection, were followed longitudinally. In the source study's methods: Estimation of nucleated cell counts relied on the amplification of reference gene primers. Produced via immunoSEQ multiplex PCR; TCRdb's table is partial and in-frame only. V and J calls and clone size are as listed in that table; D and trimming were resolved from the DNA. This sample carries 250,000 to 300,000 clones, roughly nine tenths of them seen once, and the ten largest clones take 2.2%. The germline gives CDR1 MNHEY, CDR2 SVGAGI. The CDR3 covers 15 residues. V lost 6 bases and J lost 1; bases outside the gene matches: 4.

Sequenced: peripheral blood. The receptor comes from a woman in her twenties or thirties with COVID-19, enrolled during active disease. J is TRBJ1-1 and V is TRBV6-5; the match to TRBD1 covers 11 bases. DNA for the CDR3: TGTGCCAGCAGGGGGACAGGGGGTGGGAACACTGAAGCTTTCTTT. This translates into CASRGTGGGNTEAFF.